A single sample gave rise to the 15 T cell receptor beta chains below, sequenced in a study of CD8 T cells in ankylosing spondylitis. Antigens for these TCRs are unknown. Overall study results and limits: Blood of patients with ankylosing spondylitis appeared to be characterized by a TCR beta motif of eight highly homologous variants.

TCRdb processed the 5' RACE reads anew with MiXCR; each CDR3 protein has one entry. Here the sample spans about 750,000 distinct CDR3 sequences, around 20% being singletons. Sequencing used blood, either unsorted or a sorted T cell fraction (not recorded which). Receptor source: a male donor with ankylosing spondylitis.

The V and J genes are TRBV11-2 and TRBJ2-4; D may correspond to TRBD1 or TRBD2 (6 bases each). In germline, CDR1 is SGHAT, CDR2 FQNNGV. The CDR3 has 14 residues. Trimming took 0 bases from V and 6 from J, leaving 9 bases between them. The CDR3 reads CASSLERGVNIQYF. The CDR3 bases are TGTGCCAGCAGCTTAGAGAGGGGGGTAAACATTCAGTACTTC.

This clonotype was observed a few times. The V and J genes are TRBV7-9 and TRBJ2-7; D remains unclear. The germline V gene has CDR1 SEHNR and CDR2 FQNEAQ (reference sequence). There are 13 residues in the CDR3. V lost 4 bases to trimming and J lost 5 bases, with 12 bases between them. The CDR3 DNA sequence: TGTGCCAGCAGCTCCCCCACAATGGACGAGCAGTACTTC. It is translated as CASSSPTMDEQYF.

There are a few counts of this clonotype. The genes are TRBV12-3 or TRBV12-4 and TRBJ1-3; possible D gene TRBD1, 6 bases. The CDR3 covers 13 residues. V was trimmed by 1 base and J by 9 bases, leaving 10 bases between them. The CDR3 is CASSLGQVATIYF. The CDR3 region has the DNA TGTGCCAGCAGTTTAGGACAGGTAGCCACCATATATTTT.

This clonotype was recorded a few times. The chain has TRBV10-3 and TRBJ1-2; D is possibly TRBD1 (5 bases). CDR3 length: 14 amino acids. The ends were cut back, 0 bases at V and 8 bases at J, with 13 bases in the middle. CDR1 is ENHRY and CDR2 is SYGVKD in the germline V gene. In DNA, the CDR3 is TGTGCCATCAGTGAGTCGCAGGGCTCGGGCGGCTACACCTTC. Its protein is CAISESQGSGGYTF.

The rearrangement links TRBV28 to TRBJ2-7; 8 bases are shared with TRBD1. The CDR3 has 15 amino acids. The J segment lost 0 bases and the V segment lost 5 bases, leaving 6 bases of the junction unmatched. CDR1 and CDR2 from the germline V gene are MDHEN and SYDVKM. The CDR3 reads CASSPETGDSYEQYF. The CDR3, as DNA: TGTGCCAGCAGTCCCGAGACAGGGGACTCCTACGAGCAGTACTTC. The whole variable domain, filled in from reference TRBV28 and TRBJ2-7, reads DVKVTQSSRYLVKRTGEKVFLECVQDMDHENMFWYRQDPGLGLRLIYFSYDVKMKEKGDIPEGYSVSREKKERFSLILESASTNQTSMYLCASSPETGDSYEQYFGPGTRLTVT.

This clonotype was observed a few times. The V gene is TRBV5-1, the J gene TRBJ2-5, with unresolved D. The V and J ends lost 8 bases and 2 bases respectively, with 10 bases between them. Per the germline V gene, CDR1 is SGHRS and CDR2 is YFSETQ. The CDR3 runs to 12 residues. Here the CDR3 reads CASFSTQETQYF. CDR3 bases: TGCGCCAGTTTTAGTACTCAAGAGACCCAGTACTTC.

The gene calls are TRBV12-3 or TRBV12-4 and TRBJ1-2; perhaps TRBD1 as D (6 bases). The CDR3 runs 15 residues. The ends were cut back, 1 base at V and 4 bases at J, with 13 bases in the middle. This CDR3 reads CASSLDGQISYGYTF. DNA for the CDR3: TGTGCCAGCAGTTTAGACGGACAGATTTCCTATGGCTACACCTTC.

This CDR3 reads CASSSDGHHNSPLHF. CDR3 nucleotides: TGCGCCAGCAGCAGCGATGGACATCATAATTCACCCCTCCACTTT. The genes are TRBV5-1 and TRBJ1-6, with D possibly being TRBD1 (5 bases). V lost 4 bases and J 5 bases, leaving 13 bases between the germline ends. This CDR3 is 15 amino acids long. The germline V gene has CDR1 SGHRS and CDR2 YFSETQ. The full variable domain, with the rest looked up from reference TRBV5-1 and TRBJ1-6, is KAGVTQTPRYLIKTRGQQVTLSCSPISGHRSVSWYQQTPGQGLQFLFEYFSETQRNKGNFPGRFSGRQFSNSRSEMNVSTLELGDSALYLCASSSDGHHNSPLHFGNGTRLTVT.

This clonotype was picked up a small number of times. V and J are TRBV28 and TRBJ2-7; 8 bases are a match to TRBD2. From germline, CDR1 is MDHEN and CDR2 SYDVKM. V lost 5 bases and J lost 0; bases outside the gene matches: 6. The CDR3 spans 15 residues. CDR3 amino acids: CASSTLSGISYEQYF. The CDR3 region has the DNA TGTGCCAGCAGTACCCTTAGCGGGATCTCCTACGAGCAGTACTTC.

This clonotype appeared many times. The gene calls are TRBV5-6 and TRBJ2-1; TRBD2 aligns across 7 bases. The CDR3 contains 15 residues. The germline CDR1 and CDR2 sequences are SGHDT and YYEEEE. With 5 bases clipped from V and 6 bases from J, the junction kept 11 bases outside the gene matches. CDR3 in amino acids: CASRYGAGVSNEQFF. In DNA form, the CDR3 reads TGTGCCAGCAGGTACGGTGCGGGAGTGAGCAATGAGCAGTTCTTC. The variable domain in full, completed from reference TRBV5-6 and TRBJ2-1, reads DAGVTQSPTHLIKTRGQQVTLRCSPKSGHDTVSWYQQALGQGPQFIFQYYEEEERQRGNFPDRFSGHQFPNYSSELNVNALLLGDSALYLCASRYGAGVSNEQFFGPGTRLTVL.

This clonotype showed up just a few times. The CDR3 reads CASSVGAGDEGYTF. The CDR3 coding sequence is TGTGCCAGCAGCGTAGGGGCGGGGGACGAGGGCTACACCTTC. V gene TRBV9 combines with J gene TRBJ1-2; D might be TRBD1 (5 bases). Germline V CDR1 and CDR2: SGDLS, YYNGEE. Deletions cut 0 bases from V and 8 bases from J, with 14 bases between. The CDR3 consists of 14 residues.

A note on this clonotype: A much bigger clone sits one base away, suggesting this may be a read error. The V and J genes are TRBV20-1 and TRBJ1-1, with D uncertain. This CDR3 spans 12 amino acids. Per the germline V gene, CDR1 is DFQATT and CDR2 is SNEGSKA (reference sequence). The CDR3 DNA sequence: TGCAGTGCTAAAGACCCGGGGAGAGAAGTTTTCTTT. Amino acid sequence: CSAKDPGREVFF.

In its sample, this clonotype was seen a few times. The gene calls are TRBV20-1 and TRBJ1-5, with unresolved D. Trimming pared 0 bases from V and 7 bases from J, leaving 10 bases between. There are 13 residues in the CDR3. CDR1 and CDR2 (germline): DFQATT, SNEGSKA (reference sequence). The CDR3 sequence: CSARDSQLQPQHF. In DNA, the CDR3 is TGCAGTGCTAGAGATTCTCAGCTCCAGCCCCAGCATTTT.

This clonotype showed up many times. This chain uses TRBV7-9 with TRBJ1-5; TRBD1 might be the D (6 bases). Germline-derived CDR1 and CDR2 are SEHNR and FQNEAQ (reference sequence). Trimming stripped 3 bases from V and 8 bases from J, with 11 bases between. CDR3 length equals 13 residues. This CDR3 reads CASSFAPGEPQHF. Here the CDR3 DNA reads TGTGCCAGCAGCTTCGCTCCAGGGGAGCCCCAGCATTTT.

The CDR3 sequence is CASSPSFRTDTQYF. The CDR3, as DNA: TGTGCCAGCAGCCCTTCCTTTCGGACGGATACGCAGTATTTT. This chain links TRBV27 with TRBJ2-3, with D unclear. Germline V gene lookup returns CDR1 MNHEY and CDR2 SMNVEV (reference sequence). The CDR3 is 14 residues long. Trimming left V 6 bases short and J 6 bases short, with 16 bases between.